The present T cell receptor beta chain was sequenced within a study of blood T cell repertoires in COVID-19. Study context: Recovery among Cohort 3 donors was established by two negative PCRs, clearance, or symptom resolution.

In the source study's methods: The assay estimated nucleated cells by amplifying reference gene primers. The assay was immunoSEQ multiplex PCR, and TCRdb's table has in-frame clones only and misses some. D and trimming were read from the DNA, whereas the V and J calls and clone size are those reported in that table. The sample records approximately 240,000 clones, 85% to 90% being singletons. The cohort comprised adults aged roughly 18 to 95 years residing in approximately 25 US areas. Participants' own reports of clinical history determined their cohort assignment. This clone has only one observation. V lost 0 bases, J lost 5 bases, and 9 bases lay in between. Germline lookup yields CDR1 SGHRS and CDR2 YFSETQ. This CDR3 comprises 14 residues.

This receptor was taken from a woman aged 50 to 65 in a cohort exposed to, infected with or recovered from COVID-19 (not recorded which). J is TRBJ1-5 and V is TRBV5-1; the D is unclear. Sequencing used PBMCs or T cells enriched from blood (not recorded which). The CDR3: CASSLDGWYQPQHF. CDR3 coding DNA: TGCGCCAGCAGCTTGGACGGTTGGTATCAGCCCCAGCATTTT.